A single sample is the source of the 26 T cell receptor beta chains below, sequenced in a study of shared clonotypes between healthy human individuals. Method: immunoSEQ multiplex PCR; TCRdb's copy keeps in-frame clones and lacks some. The sample carries some 2,000,000 clones, just under 95% recorded once. Naive CD8 cells comprised CD45RO-negative, CCR7-positively selected cells, excluding terminally differentiated effector memory CD45RA+ cells. The material sequenced was naive CD8+ T cells sorted from blood. The receptors were gathered from a man aged 18 to 29 in good health.

The chain has TRBV29-1 and TRBJ2-7, with D possibly matching TRBD2 (6 bases). Per the germline V gene, CDR1 is SQVTM and CDR2 is ANQGSEA. The V end lost 3 bases, the J end lost 3 bases, and 15 bases lay between the germline ends. The CDR3 extends over 14 amino acids. This CDR3 is CSVDQGGVGYEQYF. As DNA, the CDR3 is TGCAGCGTTGACCAAGGAGGGGTGGGCTACGAGCAGTACTTC.

The gene calls are TRBV29-1 and TRBJ2-2; maybe TRBD2 (5 bases). Looked up from germline, CDR1 is SQVTM and CDR2 is ANQGSEA. V gave up 1 base and J gave up 1 base, with 16 bases separating them. This CDR3 is built from 17 residues. The CDR3 bases are TGCAGCGTTGAAGGGTTAGATGTGGGAGTGAACACCGGGGAGCTGTTTTTT. Protein sequence: CSVEGLDVGVNTGELFF.

The gene calls are TRBV27 and TRBJ1-1; 7 bases fit TRBD1. This CDR3 is built from 13 residues. Trimming removed 4 bases from V and 4 bases from J; junction bases left unmatched: 3. Germline CDR1 MNHEY, CDR2 SMNVEV (reference sequence). The CDR3 region is CASSSGGRTEAFF. CDR3 coding DNA: TGTGCCAGCAGTTCAGGGGGTCGCACTGAAGCTTTCTTT.

In this sample, this clone turned up a few times. V usage is TRBV11-2 and J usage is TRBJ1-1, with D tentatively TRBD1 (5 bases). Trimming removed 3 bases at V and 1 base at J, with 6 bases between. The CDR3 loop spans 13 amino acids. Looked up from germline, CDR1 is SGHAT and CDR2 is FQNNGV. The CDR3 region has the DNA TGTGCCAGCAGCTTCGGGACGAACACTGAAGCTTTCTTT. This translates into CASSFGTNTEAFF.

The chain recombines TRBV7-9 with TRBJ2-7; 11 bases agree with TRBD1. Germline V gene data show CDR1 as SEHNR and CDR2 as FQNEAQ (reference sequence). V lost 4 bases, J lost 2 bases, and 4 bases stayed unmatched. The CDR3 consists of 15 residues. This CDR3 is CASSWGQGDPYEQYF. CDR3 coding DNA: TGTGCCAGCAGCTGGGGACAGGGGGACCCCTACGAGCAGTACTTC.

On this clone itself: The germline gene is not matched at one end of the junction; a read error may be the cause. This specimen includes other DNA sequences encoding the same CDR3. This chain uses TRBV2 with TRBJ1-6; D might be TRBD1 (5 bases). CDR1 is SNHLY, CDR2 FYNNEI, per germline. The CDR3 has 18 amino acids. DNA of the CDR3: TGTGCCAGCATCGGGTTGCGGGGCCCGAGCTCCTATAATTCCCCCCTCCACTTT. It specifies CASIGLRGPSSYNSPLHF.

The table lists this clone with a count of one. The rearrangement links TRBV11-1 to TRBJ2-3, with a possible D match to TRBD2 (5 bases). The CDR3 spans 15 residues. Looked up from germline, CDR1 is SGHAT and CDR2 is FQDESV (reference sequence). Deletions cut 2 bases from V and 2 bases from J, with 11 bases between. CDR3: CASSLILASTDTQYF. The CDR3 DNA is TGTGCCAGCAGCTTAATCCTAGCTTCCACAGATACGCAGTATTTT.

V and J are TRBV15 and TRBJ2-2; no clear D. Germline V gene sequence: CDR1 LNHNV, CDR2 YYDKDF (reference sequence). The CDR3 consists of 14 residues. V shed 5 bases and J shed 1 base, with 8 bases lying between them. CDR3 protein: CATSLRRNTGELFF. CDR3 coding DNA: TGTGCCACCAGCCTACGACGGAACACCGGGGAGCTGTTTTTT.

The rearrangement joins TRBV6-5 to TRBJ1-4, with D unclear. Trimming pared 0 bases from V and 7 bases from J, leaving 9 bases between. The CDR3 is 14 residues long. Germline V lookup: CDR1 MNHEY, CDR2 SVGAGI. CDR3 nucleotide sequence: TGTGCCAGCAGTTACTCTGGACTAAGTGAAAAACTGTTTTTT. Protein: CASSYSGLSEKLFF.

V and J are TRBV9 and TRBJ2-1, with 14 bases matching TRBD2. Germline V gives CDR1 SGDLS, CDR2 YYNGEE. J was trimmed by 5 bases and V by 0 bases; bases with no gene match: 4. The CDR3 is 17 amino acids. The CDR3 DNA reads TGTGCCAGCAGCGTAGAGGGACTAGCGGGGGTTAACAATGAGCAGTTCTTC. It specifies CASSVEGLAGVNNEQFF.

The V gene is TRBV30, the J gene TRBJ2-1; D not certain. This CDR3 spans 18 amino acids. V was trimmed by 1 base and J by 1 base, leaving 20 bases between them. Germline V gene sequence: CDR1 GTSNPN, CDR2 SVGIG (reference sequence). DNA of the CDR3: TGTGCCTGGAGTGCCCCTCAAAATGAGATTTGGTCCTACAATGAGCAGTTCTTC. This translates into CAWSAPQNEIWSYNEQFF.

The V gene is TRBV28, the J gene TRBJ1-2; D is ambiguous. CDR3 size: 13 residues. The V gene's germline CDR1 is MDHEN and CDR2 SYDVKM. V was trimmed by 2 bases and J by 8 bases, leaving 12 bases between them. In nucleotides, the CDR3 is TGTGCCAGCAGTTTAATTCTAGTAGAGGGCTACACCTTC. Residues: CASSLILVEGYTF.

The V gene is TRBV9, the J gene TRBJ2-3; TRBD1 is a possible D gene (6 bases). The CDR3 covers 14 residues. CDR1 is SGDLS and CDR2 is YYNGEE in the germline V gene. Trimming took 2 bases from V and 6 from J, leaving 13 bases between them. CDR3: CASSVLGGQDTQYF. CDR3 bases: TGTGCCAGCAGCGTCCTCGGCGGACAGGATACGCAGTATTTT.

J is TRBJ2-3 and V is TRBV19, with D possibly being TRBD1 (5 bases). The germline CDR1 and CDR2 sequences are LNHDA and SQIVND (reference sequence). There are 20 residues in the CDR3. V was shortened by 3 bases and J by 2 bases, with 27 bases between the two germline ends. DNA for the CDR3: TGTGCCAGTAGTATTTCAGGGCTCCCTTACCATGCCGTTGACACAGATACGCAGTATTTT. The encoded protein is CASSISGLPYHAVDTDTQYF.

V is TRBV7-9 and J is TRBJ2-2; a possible D gene is TRBD2 (6 bases). The germline V gene has CDR1 SEHNR and CDR2 FQNEAQ (reference sequence). V was trimmed by 3 bases and J by 4 bases, leaving 15 bases between them. CDR3 size: 16 residues. The CDR3 sequence is CASSFSGGSPTGELFF. Here the CDR3 DNA reads TGTGCCAGCAGCTTCTCTGGGGGGTCCCCCACCGGGGAGCTGTTTTTT. The whole variable domain, filled in from reference TRBV7-9 and TRBJ2-2, reads DTGVSQNPRHKITKRGQNVTFRCDPISEHNRLYWYRQTLGQGPEFLTYFQNEAQLEKSRLLSDRFSAERPKGSFSTLEIQRTEQGDSAMYLCASSFSGGSPTGELFFGEGSRLTVL.

The chain recombines TRBV19 with TRBJ1-1; D may be TRBD1 (5 bases). Germline assignment: CDR1 LNHDA and CDR2 SQIVND (reference sequence). The CDR3 totals 16 residues. V lost 6 bases to trimming and J lost 3 bases, with 20 bases between them. CDR3 in amino acids: CASSLFPGRVDTEAFF. In DNA, the CDR3 is TGTGCCAGTAGCTTGTTCCCCGGCAGGGTGGACACTGAAGCTTTCTTT. Variable domain in full (rest from reference TRBV19 and TRBJ1-1): DGGITQSPKYLFRKEGQNVTLSCEQNLNHDAMYWYRQDPGQGLRLIYYSQIVNDFQKGDIAEGYSVSREKKESFPLTVTSAQKNPTAFYLCASSLFPGRVDTEAFFGQGTRLTVV.

The chain couples TRBV6-1 to TRBJ2-7; weak D call: TRBD1 (5 bases). This CDR3 comprises 14 residues. V lost 5 bases, J lost 2 bases, and 13 bases lay in between. The germline gives CDR1 MNHNS, CDR2 SASEGT. CDR3 DNA: TGTGCCAGCAGTTCAGACAGAGGCCCCTACGAGCAGTACTTC. This encodes CASSSDRGPYEQYF.

The V gene is TRBV27, the J gene TRBJ2-1; 9 bases agree with TRBD1. This CDR3 has 13 residues. V was pared by 6 bases and J by 7 bases, with 4 bases of the junction left unmatched. Germline CDR1 MNHEY, CDR2 SMNVEV (reference sequence). CDR3 DNA sequence: TGTGCCAGCAGCGACAGGGGGGTTAATGAGCAGTTCTTC. Translating gives CASSDRGVNEQFF.

This chain uses TRBV7-8 with TRBJ2-7, with 7 bases aligning to TRBD1. Per germline, CDR1 SGHVS and CDR2 FQNEAQ. The trim removed 3 bases at V and 5 bases at J, leaving 1 base unmatched. This CDR3 contains 12 residues. Here the CDR3 reads CASSFTGDEQYF. For the CDR3, the DNA is TGTGCCAGCAGCTTTACAGGGGACGAGCAGTACTTC.

This chain joins TRBV5-4 and TRBJ2-7; D call uncertain. V was shortened by 0 bases and J by 5 bases, with 9 bases between the two germline ends. CDR1 is SGHNT and CDR2 is YYREEE in the germline V gene (reference sequence). The CDR3 sequence is 13 residues long. CDR3 bases: TGTGCCAGCAGCTTGGAGGCTGCGCACGAGCAGTACTTC. Residues: CASSLEAAHEQYF.

The J gene is TRBJ2-7, the V gene TRBV7-6, with TRBD2 identical over 13 bases. The germline CDR1 and CDR2 sequences are SGHVS and FNYEAQ. The CDR3 consists of 15 residues. The V gene end was trimmed by 5 bases and the J gene end by 7 bases; junction bases not matched to a gene: 8. CDR3 residues: CASSSTSGRASEQYF. CDR3 coding DNA: TGTGCCAGCAGCAGTACTAGCGGGAGGGCCAGTGAGCAGTACTTC.

The chain employs TRBV7-8 and TRBJ1-6; 10 nucleotides match TRBD1. J was trimmed by 8 bases and V by 2 bases; bases with no gene match: 3. CDR1 is SGHVS, CDR2 FQNEAQ, per germline. This CDR3 comprises 15 residues. The chain's CDR3 is CASSLWGTGDSPLHF. CDR3 DNA: TGTGCCAGCAGCTTATGGGGGACAGGGGATTCACCCCTCCACTTT.

The V call is TRBV7-8, the J call TRBJ1-4; TRBD1 is a possible D gene (5 bases). Per the germline V gene, CDR1 is SGHVS and CDR2 is FQNEAQ. This CDR3 is built from 19 residues. V lost 1 base to trimming and J lost 2 bases, with 20 bases between them. The CDR3, as DNA: TGTGCCAGCAGCTTAGTGGGGGTCGGGCAGTGGAGCACTAATGAAAAACTGTTTTTT. This gives the protein CASSLVGVGQWSTNEKLFF.

The V gene is TRBV7-9, the J gene TRBJ2-1, with 9 bases lining up with TRBD2. J was trimmed by 4 bases and V by 5 bases; bases with no gene match: 6. This CDR3 comprises 15 residues. Germline loops: CDR1 SEHNR, CDR2 FQNEAQ (reference sequence). The CDR3 DNA sequence: TGTGCCAGCAGCGGTAGCGGGGGCTCTTACAATGAGCAGTTCTTC. This encodes CASSGSGGSYNEQFF.

This clone came up once. V and J are TRBV28 and TRBJ1-1; 8 bases align to TRBD1. The CDR3 totals 16 residues. V lost 2 bases to trimming and J lost 6 bases; unmatched junction nucleotides: 11. The germline V gene encodes CDR1 MDHEN and CDR2 SYDVKM. The CDR3 sequence is CASSLAGGMANAEAFF. Here the CDR3 DNA reads TGTGCCAGCAGTTTAGCAGGGGGCATGGCGAATGCTGAAGCTTTCTTT.

The chain has TRBV6-5 and TRBJ2-3, with a possible D match to TRBD2 (6 bases). CDR3 length equals 16 residues. Germline CDR1 is MNHEY and CDR2 is SVGAGI. The V end lost 4 bases, the J end lost 2 bases, and 16 bases lay between the germline ends. CDR3 loop: CASSFVAETVTDTQYF. The DNA for the CDR3 is TGTGCCAGCAGTTTTGTAGCGGAGACTGTCACAGATACGCAGTATTTT.